Listed here are 25 T cell receptor beta chains from one sample, sequenced in a study of PD-1 blockade in classical Hodgkin lymphoma. Every single patient, without exception, relapsed after autologous stem cell transplantation, and brentuximab vedotin exposure varied. Method: immunoSEQ multiplex PCR; TCRdb's copy keeps in-frame clones and lacks some. The sample contains about 13,000 clones, 82% of which appear only once. The sequencing here drew on peripheral blood mononuclear cells (PBMCs), taken at baseline. Receptors were obtained from a human donor with classical Hodgkin lymphoma.

The CDR3 here is CASSLYKGGETQYF. DNA for the CDR3: TGTGCCAGCAGTTTATACAAGGGGGGAGAGACCCAGTACTTC. V gene TRBV27 combines with J gene TRBJ2-5; D could derive from TRBD1 or TRBD2 (6 bases each). There are 14 residues in the CDR3. Trimming removed 1 base from V and 4 bases from J, with 10 bases in between. Germline V lookup: CDR1 MNHEY, CDR2 SMNVEV (reference sequence).

The V call is TRBV30, the J call TRBJ1-6; no reliable D call. CDR1 is GTSNPN, CDR2 SVGIG, per germline (reference sequence). This CDR3 region has 13 residues. V was trimmed by 5 bases and J by 4 bases, leaving 9 bases between them. CDR3 in DNA: TGTGCCTGGTCCAACGTGTATAATTCACCCCTCCACTTT. This translates into CAWSNVYNSPLHF.

This chain joins TRBV5-1 and TRBJ2-5, with D tentatively TRBD2 (7 bases). Looked up from germline, CDR1 is SGHRS and CDR2 is YFSETQ. The CDR3 is made up of 16 amino acids. V was cut by 4 bases and J by 0 bases, with 16 bases left in between. The CDR3 reads CASSRWGGRYQETQYF. The CDR3 DNA follows: TGCGCCAGCAGCCGTTGGGGGGGCAGGTACCAAGAGACCCAGTACTTC. Full variable domain (outside the CDR3, taken from reference TRBV5-1 and TRBJ2-5): KAGVTQTPRYLIKTRGQQVTLSCSPISGHRSVSWYQQTPGQGLQFLFEYFSETQRNKGNFPGRFSGRQFSNSRSEMNVSTLELGDSALYLCASSRWGGRYQETQYFGPGTRLLVL.

The gene calls are TRBV6-1 and TRBJ1-6, with a tentative D call TRBD1 (6 bases). With 5 bases removed from V and 12 bases from J, the gap between germline ends came to 17 bases. Looked up from germline, CDR1 is MNHNS and CDR2 is SASEGT. This CDR3 is 14 amino acids long. CDR3 DNA sequence: TGTGCCAGCAGTCTTGCCCGGGACAAAGGACCCCTCCACTTT. Protein: CASSLARDKGPLHF.

The chain combines TRBV15 with TRBJ2-1, with a tentative D call TRBD2 (5 bases). This CDR3 region has 17 residues. Trimming cost V 4 bases and J 3 bases, with 19 bases left between them. Germline values: CDR1 LNHNV, CDR2 YYDKDF (reference sequence). CDR3 nucleotide sequence: TGTGCCACCAGCACCCTCAGCGGTTCGGATTTCTACAATGAGCAGTTCTTC. Amino acid sequence: CATSTLSGSDFYNEQFF.

The CDR3 here is CASSSSGDTQYF. DNA for the CDR3: TGTGCCAGCAGCTCATCTGGAGATACGCAGTATTTT. The chain links TRBV7-7 to TRBJ2-3; D remains unclear. The V gene's germline CDR1 is SSHAT and CDR2 FNYEAQ (reference sequence). Trimming left V 4 bases short and J 5 bases short, with 7 bases between. This CDR3 is built from 12 residues.

V and J are TRBV28 and TRBJ2-7, with TRBD2 matching over 7 bases. The V gene end was trimmed by 7 bases and the J gene end by 4 bases; junction bases not matched to a gene: 4. Germline V CDR1 and CDR2: MDHEN, SYDVKM. The CDR3 covers 12 residues. The CDR3 DNA is TGTGCCAGCACCTCCGGGGGGTACGAGCAGTACTTC. Protein sequence: CASTSGGYEQYF.

The genes are TRBV6-1 and TRBJ2-3; 7 bases fit TRBD1. Germline trimming cut 3 bases from V and 2 bases from J; bases unmatched to any gene: 2. The germline V gene encodes CDR1 MNHNS and CDR2 SASEGT. This CDR3 has 14 amino acids. CDR3 DNA: TGTGCCAGCAGTGAGACAGGGAACACAGATACGCAGTATTTT. The encoded protein is CASSETGNTDTQYF.

This chain connects TRBV7-6 to TRBJ2-7; no clear D. Germline V gene data show CDR1 as SGHVS and CDR2 as FNYEAQ. The CDR3 is made up of 13 amino acids. Deletions cut 0 bases from V and 6 bases from J, with 9 bases between. Here the CDR3 reads CASSLAESIEQYF. DNA of the CDR3: TGTGCCAGCAGCTTAGCTGAATCAATCGAGCAGTACTTC.

This chain joins TRBV7-9 and TRBJ2-5; D uncertain. This CDR3 spans 14 amino acids. With 6 bases removed from V and 2 bases from J, the gap between germline ends came to 13 bases. Germline CDR1 is SEHNR and CDR2 is FQNEAQ (reference sequence). Here the CDR3 DNA reads TGTGCCAGCAGTTCCCCCGGGCGGCAAGAGACCCAGTACTTC. It yields the protein CASSSPGRQETQYF.

The sample holds one count of this clone. This chain connects TRBV2 to TRBJ1-1; no clear D. The CDR3 covers 12 residues. The V end was cut by 1 base, the J end by 7 bases, with 7 bases between. From germline, CDR1 is SNHLY and CDR2 FYNNEI. CDR3 coding DNA: TGTGCCAGCAGTGAAGGGCGATTTGAAGCTTTCTTT. It yields the protein CASSEGRFEAFF.

The V gene is TRBV18, the J gene TRBJ1-4; 12 bases line up with TRBD1. The germline CDR1 and CDR2 sequences are KGHSH and LQKENI. Losses at the gene ends were 6 bases for V and 6 bases for J; bases not matched to a gene: 14. This CDR3 spans 18 amino acids. The CDR3 DNA is TGTGCCAGCTCCCGAGCCGGGACAGGGGGCGGGAACGATGAAAAACTGTTTTTT. This gives the protein CASSRAGTGGGNDEKLFF.

V is TRBV6-4 and J is TRBJ2-3; 11 nucleotides match TRBD2. CDR3 length: 19 amino acids. The J segment lost 6 bases and the V segment lost 6 bases, leaving 20 bases of the junction unmatched. CDR1 is MRHNA, CDR2 SNTAGT, per germline. The DNA for the CDR3 is TGTGCCAGCAGGGGCACAGGGGCACGTAGCGGGAGGGGGGAGGATACGCAGTATTTT. Its translation: CASRGTGARSGRGEDTQYF.

This chain uses TRBV10-3 with TRBJ2-3, with D perhaps given as TRBD1 or TRBD2 (6 bases each). The germline gives CDR1 ENHRY, CDR2 SYGVKD. Trimming left V 2 bases short and J 4 bases short, with 13 bases between. This CDR3 contains 15 residues. CDR3 nucleotide sequence: TGTGCCATCAGTGAGAGGGGGGTCGCCGCAGATACGCAGTATTTT. It yields the protein CAISERGVAADTQYF.

The rearrangement joins TRBV5-8 to TRBJ2-2; D gene unclear. The CDR3 is 13 amino acids. The germline V gene encodes CDR1 SGHTS and CDR2 YDEGEE. With 4 bases removed from V and 6 bases from J, the gap between germline ends came to 10 bases. CDR3 DNA: TGTGCCAGCAGCCCACGGACCGCCGGGGAGCTGTTTTTT. The encoded protein is CASSPRTAGELFF.

The rearrangement links TRBV13 to TRBJ1-1, with TRBD1 identical over 8 bases. CDR3 length: 15 amino acids. Germline CDR1 PRHDT, CDR2 FYEKMQ (reference sequence). V lost 5 bases and J lost 4; bases outside the gene matches: 9. The CDR3 coding sequence is TGTGCCAGCAGCCCTTCGGACAGGGATGTCACTGAAGCTTTCTTT. Its translation is CASSPSDRDVTEAFF.

This rearrangement joins TRBV4-3 to TRBJ2-2; D uncertain. Trimming removed 4 bases from V and 1 base from J, with 7 bases in between. Germline V gene sequence: CDR1 LGHNA, CDR2 YSLEER. CDR3 length: 14 amino acids. In DNA form, the CDR3 reads TGCGCCAGCAGCCGGGGAATGAACACCGGGGAGCTGTTTTTT. Translated, it gives CASSRGMNTGELFF.

CDR3 coding DNA: TGTGCCAGCTCCCCGAGAGCCTCCTACGAGCAGTACTTC. Encoded protein: CASSPRASYEQYF. The J gene is TRBJ2-7, the V gene TRBV18; D is unresolved. CDR1 is KGHSH, CDR2 LQKENI, per germline. This CDR3 is 13 amino acids long. V was trimmed by 6 bases and J by 0 bases, leaving 9 bases between them.

The chain combines TRBV15 with TRBJ2-5; no firm D call. V lost 0 bases and J lost 4, with 6 bases in between. Looked up from germline, CDR1 is LNHNV and CDR2 is YYDKDF (reference sequence). This CDR3 spans 13 amino acids. The CDR3 loop is CATSRDLGETQYF. As DNA, the CDR3 is TGTGCCACCAGCAGAGATCTTGGAGAGACCCAGTACTTC.

This clone is medium-sized by share. The chain recombines TRBV19 with TRBJ1-5; D uncertain. The CDR3 spans 13 residues. The germline CDR1 and CDR2 sequences are LNHDA and SQIVND (reference sequence). V lost 3 bases and J lost 3, with 6 bases in between. Written as DNA, the CDR3 is TGTGCCAGTAGTATCGCTCACAATCAGCCCCAGCATTTT. This encodes CASSIAHNQPQHF.

The rearrangement joins TRBV4-1 to TRBJ2-1; 8 bases fit TRBD2. CDR3 size: 16 residues. CDR1 is MGHRA and CDR2 is YSYEKL in the germline V gene. The J segment lost 2 bases and the V segment lost 3 bases, leaving 6 bases of the junction unmatched. Written as DNA, the CDR3 is TGCGCCAGCAGCCACGCCGGGACTAGGGCCTACAATGAGCAGTTCTTC. Translation: CASSHAGTRAYNEQFF.

The chain couples TRBV5-1 to TRBJ1-1; D gene unclear. Deletions cut 3 bases from V and 5 bases from J, with 14 bases between. The CDR3 extends over 14 amino acids. Germline V CDR1 and CDR2: SGHRS, YFSETQ. In DNA form, the CDR3 reads TGCGCCAGCAGCTCAGTTGGGGTAGGGACTGAAGCTTTCTTT. This sequence encodes CASSSVGVGTEAFF.

The rearrangement joins TRBV28 to TRBJ2-5, with 9 nucleotides matching TRBD2. Germline V gene sequence: CDR1 MDHEN, CDR2 SYDVKM. The junction had 1 base not matched to a gene; V was cut back by 1 base and J by 4 bases. The CDR3 loop spans 14 amino acids. In DNA form, the CDR3 reads TGTGCCAGCAGTTTATTAGCGGGGGTAGAGACCCAGTACTTC. This encodes CASSLLAGVETQYF.

This clone was counted a single time. V is TRBV6-1 and J is TRBJ1-2; D is unresolved. There are 13 residues in the CDR3. CDR1 and CDR2 from the germline V gene are MNHNS and SASEGT. V gave up 1 base and J gave up 5 bases, with 8 bases separating them. The CDR3 reads CASSEGWYYGYTF. The CDR3 bases are TGTGCCAGCAGTGAAGGATGGTATTATGGCTACACCTTC.

The chain links TRBV27 to TRBJ2-3, with 12 bases aligning to TRBD2. Germline CDR1 MNHEY, CDR2 SMNVEV (reference sequence). With V trimmed by 4 bases and J by 4 bases, 9 bases remained unmatched. The CDR3 sequence is 17 residues long. CDR3 loop: CASSSYGASGRADTQYF. In DNA, the CDR3 is TGTGCCAGCAGTTCCTACGGGGCTAGCGGGAGGGCAGATACGCAGTATTTT.